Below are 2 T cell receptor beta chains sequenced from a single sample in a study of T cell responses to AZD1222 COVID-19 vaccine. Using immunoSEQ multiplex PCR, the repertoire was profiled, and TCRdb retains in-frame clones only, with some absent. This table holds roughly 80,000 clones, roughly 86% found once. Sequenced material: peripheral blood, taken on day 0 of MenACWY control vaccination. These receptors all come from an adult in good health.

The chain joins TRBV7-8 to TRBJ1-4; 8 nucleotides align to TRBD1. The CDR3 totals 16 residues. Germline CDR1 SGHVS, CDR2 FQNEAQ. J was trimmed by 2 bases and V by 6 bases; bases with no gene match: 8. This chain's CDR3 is CASRATGGLTNEKLFF. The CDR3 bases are TGTGCCAGCAGGGCAACAGGGGGTCTGACTAATGAAAAACTGTTTTTT.

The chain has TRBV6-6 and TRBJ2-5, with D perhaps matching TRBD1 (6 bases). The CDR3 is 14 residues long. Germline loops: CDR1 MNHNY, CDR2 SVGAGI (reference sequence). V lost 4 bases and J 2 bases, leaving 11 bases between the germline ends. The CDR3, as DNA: TGTGCCAGCAGTTGGGACACATCTCAAGAGACCCAGTACTTC. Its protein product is CASSWDTSQETQYF.